Listed here are 24 T cell receptor beta chains from one sample, sequenced in a study of radiation and T cells in renal cell carcinoma. Time point in this sample: blood 4 weeks post-SBRT, at nephrectomy. Treatment here: 15 Gy SBRT to primary tumor, nephrectomy 4 weeks later. Profiled with immunoSEQ multiplex PCR; TCRdb holds only in-frame clones, not every one. Altogether around 180,000 clones are present, approximately 90% being singletons, with the ten largest covering around 10%. The sample consisted of blood, taken from a patient whose treatment included radiotherapy and nephrectomy. The receptors originated from a woman in her forties or fifties with renal cell carcinoma.

V is TRBV9 and J is TRBJ1-2, with 7 positions matching TRBD1. This CDR3 contains 15 residues. Germline V gene lookup returns CDR1 SGDLS and CDR2 YYNGEE. Germline trimming cut 0 bases from V and 5 bases from J; bases unmatched to any gene: 7. CDR3 protein: CASSVATGQFYGYTF. The CDR3 coding sequence is TGTGCCAGCAGCGTAGCTACGGGACAGTTTTATGGCTACACCTTC.

The rearrangement joins TRBV7-2 to TRBJ2-5; the D is unclear. Germline values: CDR1 SGHTA, CDR2 FQGNSA. The ends were cut back, 5 bases at V and 4 bases at J, with 5 bases in the middle. CDR3 length: 11 residues. CDR3 sequence reads: CASSPRETQYF. Here the CDR3 DNA reads TGTGCCAGCAGCCCCAGAGAGACCCAGTACTTC.

V is TRBV6-5 and J is TRBJ1-1; D is possibly TRBD1 (5 bases). CDR1 is MNHEY, CDR2 SVGAGI, per germline. Trimming took 5 bases from V and 11 from J, leaving 12 bases between them. The CDR3 consists of 11 residues. As DNA, the CDR3 is TGTGCCAGCAGTAGGGGTAGCGAGGCTTTCTTT. This codes for CASSRGSEAFF.

This chain joins TRBV7-9 and TRBJ2-6; no clear D. CDR1 SEHNR and CDR2 FQNEAQ come from the germline V gene (reference sequence). The CDR3 contains 19 residues. Trimming removed 5 bases at V and 3 bases at J, with 23 bases between. The CDR3 sequence is CASSPSFDNLLIGANVLTF. As DNA, the CDR3 is TGTGCCAGCAGCCCCAGCTTTGACAATTTGTTAATTGGGGCCAACGTCCTGACTTTC.

The CDR3 DNA sequence: TGTGCCAGCAGCTTAGAGACTAGCGGGGACAGCTCCTACGAGCAGTACTTC. This translates into CASSLETSGDSSYEQYF. The chain carries TRBV7-9 and TRBJ2-7, with 11 bases aligning to TRBD2. The ends lost 1 base at V and 0 bases at J; junction bases unmatched: 5. Germline loops: CDR1 SEHNR, CDR2 FQNEAQ (reference sequence). The CDR3 has 17 amino acids.

The chain recombines TRBV6-1 with TRBJ2-1, with TRBD2 identical over 9 bases. Germline V CDR1 and CDR2: MNHNS, SASEGT. This CDR3 is built from 15 residues. Germline trimming cut 7 bases from V and 7 bases from J; bases unmatched to any gene: 11. The CDR3, as DNA: TGTGCCAGCAAATCAACTAGCGGGCCTCCTAATGAGCAGTTCTTC. Protein product: CASKSTSGPPNEQFF.

The chain uses TRBV18 and TRBJ2-2; D gene unclear. CDR3 length: 15 residues. Trimming took off 6 bases at V and 8 bases at J, with 19 bases between the two ends. The germline V gene has CDR1 KGHSH and CDR2 LQKENI. The CDR3 spells CASSPSKAPPGELFF. The CDR3 coding sequence is TGTGCCAGCTCGCCATCAAAGGCCCCGCCTGGGGAGCTGTTTTTT.

The gene calls are TRBV9 and TRBJ1-2; D is undetermined. Looked up from germline, CDR1 is SGDLS and CDR2 is YYNGEE. With 9 bases removed from V and 3 bases from J, the gap between germline ends came to 9 bases. The length of the CDR3 is 11 residues. CDR3: CATTGYYGYTF. CDR3 nucleotide sequence: TGTGCCACCACGGGGTACTATGGCTACACCTTC.

This rearrangement joins TRBV7-9 to TRBJ2-4; 9 bases agree with TRBD1. This CDR3 comprises 15 residues. Germline loops: CDR1 SEHNR, CDR2 FQNEAQ (reference sequence). The V and J ends lost 5 bases and 5 bases, in that order; junction bases with no gene match: 7. CDR3: CASSRARTGENIQYF. The DNA of the CDR3 is TGTGCCAGCAGCCGAGCCCGGACAGGGGAAAACATTCAGTACTTC.

The chain uses TRBV14 and TRBJ2-7, with 9 bases that match TRBD1. The CDR3 loop spans 15 amino acids. V was clipped by 1 base and J by 7 bases; unmatched bases: 8. Per germline, CDR1 SGHDN and CDR2 FVKESK. The DNA of the CDR3 is TGTGCCAGCAGCCAAGTCGACAGGGGGATCGGTGAGCAGTACTTC. Its protein is CASSQVDRGIGEQYF.

The chain links TRBV7-6 to TRBJ1-1; D remains unclear. The ends were cut back, 5 bases at V and 6 bases at J, with 13 bases in the middle. This CDR3 is 13 amino acids long. CDR1 SGHVS and CDR2 FNYEAQ come from the germline V gene. The CDR3 DNA reads as TGTGCCAGCAGCCCAGGAGGGTGGGCTGAAGCTTTCTTT. This sequence encodes CASSPGGWAEAFF. Supplemented by reference TRBV7-6 and TRBJ1-1, the full variable domain reads GAGVSQSPRYKVTKRGQDVALRCDPISGHVSLYWYRQALGQGPEFLTYFNYEAQQDKSGLPNDRFSAERPEGSISTLTIQRTEQRDSAMYRCASSPGGWAEAFFGQGTRLTVV.

The chain combines TRBV11-2 with TRBJ2-3; D is perhaps TRBD2 (6 bases). Per germline, CDR1 SGHAT and CDR2 FQNNGV. V was clipped by 6 bases and J by 0 bases, with 7 bases between them. CDR3 size: 13 residues. The CDR3: CASRRGSTDTQYF. The CDR3 DNA is TGTGCCAGCAGACGGGGGAGCACAGATACGCAGTATTTT. Together with reference TRBV11-2 and TRBJ2-3, the CDR3 gives the full variable domain: EAGVAQSPRYKIIEKRQSVAFWCNPISGHATLYWYQQILGQGPKLLIQFQNNGVVDDSQLPKDRFSAERLKGVDSTLKIQPAKLEDSAVYLCASRRGSTDTQYFGPGTRLTVL.

The chain carries TRBV28 and TRBJ2-3, with D unclear. CDR3 length: 15 amino acids. The V and J ends lost 3 bases and 15 bases respectively, with 25 bases between them. Germline CDR1 MDHEN, CDR2 SYDVKM. CDR3 DNA: TGTGCCAGCAGTTTTGTAGTAGTATTCACACCTGGCTCCTATTTT. Translated: CASSFVVVFTPGSYF.

This clone was observed a few times. The chain links TRBV7-9 to TRBJ1-5, with 11 bases aligning to TRBD1. The CDR3 is 15 residues long. The V gene end was trimmed by 4 bases and the J gene end by 5 bases; junction bases not matched to a gene: 4. From germline, CDR1 is SEHNR and CDR2 FQNEAQ (reference sequence). CDR3 bases: TGTGCCAGCAGCTCAGGGACAGGGGGAGATCAGCCCCAGCATTTT. Translated, it gives CASSSGTGGDQPQHF.

The chain is built from TRBV5-4 and TRBJ2-1, with D tentatively TRBD1 or TRBD2 (5 bases each). The CDR3 totals 15 residues. The V end was cut by 0 bases, the J end by 7 bases, with 14 bases between. Germline V lookup: CDR1 SGHNT, CDR2 YYREEE (reference sequence). The CDR3 protein is CASSLGTPSGNEQFF. As DNA, the CDR3 is TGTGCCAGCAGCTTGGGGACTCCCTCAGGGAATGAGCAGTTCTTC.

A single count supports this clone. The rearrangement uses TRBV6-5 and TRBJ2-7, with D maybe TRBD1 (6 bases). The CDR3 is 13 amino acids. Trimming removed 5 bases from V and 1 base from J, with 9 bases in between. Germline lookup yields CDR1 MNHEY and CDR2 SVGAGI. CDR3 in DNA: TGTGCCAGCAGTCTACAGGGTTCCTACGAGCAGTACTTC. Protein product: CASSLQGSYEQYF.

The rearrangement joins TRBV30 to TRBJ2-3, with 7 positions matching TRBD2. This CDR3 region has 15 residues. CDR1 and CDR2 (germline): GTSNPN, SVGIG (reference sequence). With 0 bases clipped from V and 3 bases from J, the junction kept 6 bases outside the gene matches. The CDR3, as DNA: TGTGCCTGGAGTGTCTCAGCGGGGACTACAGATACGCAGTATTTT. Translating gives CAWSVSAGTTDTQYF.

The chain combines TRBV7-2 with TRBJ2-7; TRBD1 is a possible D gene (6 bases). This CDR3 is built from 14 residues. Germline lookup yields CDR1 SGHTA and CDR2 FQGNSA. V was trimmed by 3 bases and J by 3 bases, leaving 12 bases between them. CDR3 sequence: CASSLGTRGYEQYF. Written as DNA, the CDR3 is TGTGCCAGCAGCTTGGGGACCAGGGGCTACGAGCAGTACTTC.

The chain links TRBV6-6 to TRBJ1-1; 7 nucleotides line up with TRBD1. The CDR3 spans 12 residues. Trimming removed 6 bases from V and 10 bases from J; junction bases left unmatched: 8. Germline V gives CDR1 MNHNY, CDR2 SVGAGI (reference sequence). CDR3 in amino acids: CASSNRQGGAFF. In DNA form, the CDR3 reads TGTGCCAGCAGCAATAGACAGGGAGGAGCTTTCTTT.

The count of this clone is one. V usage is TRBV29-1 and J usage is TRBJ2-7; D is undetermined. The germline V and J ends were trimmed by 4 bases and 3 bases, with 19 bases remaining between them. In germline, CDR1 is SQVTM, CDR2 ANQGSEA. This CDR3 contains 15 residues. CDR3 sequence reads: CSVVGSQGTYYEQYF. The CDR3 region has the DNA TGCAGCGTTGTCGGCAGTCAAGGAACTTACTACGAGCAGTACTTC.

This clone appeared a single time. The chain combines TRBV9 with TRBJ2-5; no reliable D call. With 0 bases removed from V and 4 bases from J, the gap between germline ends came to 10 bases. The CDR3 consists of 14 residues. Germline loops: CDR1 SGDLS, CDR2 YYNGEE. CDR3 protein: CASSVVGRGETQYF. CDR3 sequence (DNA): TGTGCCAGCAGCGTAGTGGGCAGAGGAGAGACCCAGTACTTC.

On this clone itself: An end of the junction differs from the germline gene, which may be a read error. The rearrangement links TRBV2 to TRBJ1-4; 7 nucleotides agree with TRBD1. The germline CDR1 and CDR2 sequences are SNHLY and FYNNEI. The CDR3 is 13 amino acids. As DNA, the CDR3 is TGTGCCAGCAATGAACAGGGGAATGAAAAACTGTTTTTT. This encodes CASNEQGNEKLFF.

Here the CDR3 DNA reads TGTGCCAGCAGTGAAGGAGGGTACGGCTTGAGTGCCTCTGGAAACACCATATATTTT. It translates to CASSEGGYGLSASGNTIYF. V usage is TRBV6-1 and J usage is TRBJ1-3; D remains unclear. Trimming cost V 1 base and J 0 bases, with 19 bases left between them. The germline gives CDR1 MNHNS, CDR2 SASEGT. The CDR3 length is 19 residues.

CDR3 DNA: TGCGCCAGCAGCTTGGACGGAGCGGGGGGTCTCCTCGAGACCCAGTACTTC. It translates to CASSLDGAGGLLETQYF. This sequence joins TRBV5-1 and TRBJ2-5, with 9 bases that match TRBD2. From germline, CDR1 is SGHRS and CDR2 YFSETQ. The CDR3 is made up of 17 amino acids. With V trimmed by 0 bases and J by 5 bases, 11 bases remained unmatched. The full variable domain, in which reference TRBV5-1 and TRBJ2-5 provide the parts outside the CDR3, is KAGVTQTPRYLIKTRGQQVTLSCSPISGHRSVSWYQQTPGQGLQFLFEYFSETQRNKGNFPGRFSGRQFSNSRSEMNVSTLELGDSALYLCASSLDGAGGLLETQYFGPGTRLLVL.